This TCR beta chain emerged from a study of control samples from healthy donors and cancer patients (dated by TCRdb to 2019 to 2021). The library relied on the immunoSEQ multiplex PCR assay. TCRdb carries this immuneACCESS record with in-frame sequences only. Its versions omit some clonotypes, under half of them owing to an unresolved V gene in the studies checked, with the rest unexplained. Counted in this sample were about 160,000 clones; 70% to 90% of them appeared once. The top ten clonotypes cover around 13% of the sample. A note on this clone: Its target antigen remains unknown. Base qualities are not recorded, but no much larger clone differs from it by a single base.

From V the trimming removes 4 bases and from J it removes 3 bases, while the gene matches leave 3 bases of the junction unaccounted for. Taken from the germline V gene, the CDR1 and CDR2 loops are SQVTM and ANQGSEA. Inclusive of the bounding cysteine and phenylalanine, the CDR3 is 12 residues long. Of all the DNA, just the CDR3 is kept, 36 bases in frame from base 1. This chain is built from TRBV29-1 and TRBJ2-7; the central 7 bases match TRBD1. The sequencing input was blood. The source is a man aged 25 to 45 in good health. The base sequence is TGCAGCGTTGGGGGACAGCACTACGAGCAGTACTTC. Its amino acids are CSVGGQHYEQYF.